The 15 T cell receptor beta chains presented below share a single source sample, sequenced in a study of CD8+CD57+ T cells in acquired aplastic anemia. For sequencing, patients were chosen who had shown expansion of CD8+CD57+ cells by flow cytometry. Genomic DNA constituted the template upon which TCR beta VDJ and CDR3 profiling was performed. TCRdb fed the reads into MiXCR, producing one record per CDR3 protein. The sample lists roughly 500,000 distinct CDR3 sequences; about a third were seen once. Sequenced material: sorted CD4+, CD8+, or CD8+CD57+ T cells (not recorded which) from PBMCs. The receptors derive from a human donor with aplastic anemia.

This clonotype was counted between two and nine times. The chain joins TRBV5-6 to TRBJ2-1; D perhaps matches TRBD2 (6 bases). Trimming took 4 bases from V and 3 from J, leaving 14 bases between them. The V gene's germline CDR1 is SGHDT and CDR2 YYEEEE. CDR3 length: 15 residues. The chain's CDR3 is CASSLRDWIYNEQFF. CDR3 sequence (DNA): TGTGCCAGCAGCCTCCGGGACTGGATCTACAATGAGCAGTTCTTC.

A remark on this clonotype: This may be a read error: a much more frequent sequence differs by one nucleotide. The missing conserved phenylalanine or tryptophan at the end of this CDR3 makes a read error likely. V gene TRBV19 combines with J gene TRBJ1-5; tentative D call: TRBD1 (6 bases). V lost 3 bases to trimming and J lost 7 bases, with 19 bases between them. Germline lookup yields CDR1 LNHDA and CDR2 SQIVND (reference sequence). There are 16 residues in the CDR3. The CDR3 DNA reads TGTGCCAGTAGTATTTCTGCGGACAGACTCGTGCAGCCCCAGCATCTT. Amino acid sequence: CASSISADRLVQPQHL.

The chain joins TRBV19 to TRBJ1-5; D not resolved. Germline CDR1 is LNHDA and CDR2 is SQIVND (reference sequence). The CDR3 runs 14 residues. The ends were cut back, 11 bases at V and 3 bases at J, with 17 bases in the middle. The CDR3 DNA is TGTGCCTGGAGTGTACCGCAGGTCAATCAGCCCCAGCATTTT. Translating it yields CAWSVPQVNQPQHF. Looking up the rest from reference TRBV19 and TRBJ1-5 gives the full variable domain: DGGITQSPKYLFRKEGQNVTLSCEQNLNHDAMYWYRQDPGQGLRLIYYSQIVNDFQKGDIAEGYSVSREKKESFPLTVTSAQKNPTAFYLCAWSVPQVNQPQHFGDGTRLSIL.

The table lists this clonotype with many counts. This sequence joins TRBV19 and TRBJ2-7; TRBD1 agrees at 11 bases. The CDR3 is 14 amino acids. After removal of 5 bases from V and 6 bases from J, the junction contained 6 bases not matched to a gene. Germline V gene lookup returns CDR1 LNHDA and CDR2 SQIVND (reference sequence). The CDR3 sequence is CASSVGQGAIEQYF. For the CDR3, the DNA is TGTGCCAGTAGTGTCGGACAGGGGGCAATCGAGCAGTACTTC.

The rearrangement joins TRBV25-1 to TRBJ1-1; 7 bases fit TRBD1. J was trimmed by 2 bases and V by 4 bases; bases with no gene match: 4. The CDR3 totals 14 residues. Germline loops: CDR1 MGHDK, CDR2 SYGVNS. The CDR3 DNA reads TGTGCCAGCAGTGTGCCAGGGGGAAACACTGAAGCTTTCTTT. This translates into CASSVPGGNTEAFF.

The chain recombines TRBV5-6 with TRBJ1-2; D remains ambiguous. The CDR3 consists of 13 residues. V lost 0 bases and J 10 bases, leaving 13 bases between the germline ends. Germline CDR1 SGHDT, CDR2 YYEEEE. The CDR3 DNA follows: TGTGCCAGCAGCTTGGCCGGGCCGGGCCCCTACACCTTC. Its protein is CASSLAGPGPYTF.

The chain couples TRBV7-8 to TRBJ2-5; maybe TRBD2 (6 bases). Germline assignment: CDR1 SGHVS and CDR2 FQNEAQ. Trimming took off 4 bases at V and 13 bases at J, with 22 bases between the two ends. This CDR3 region has 14 residues. CDR3 in amino acids: CASSSARDFRYGYF. CDR3 bases: TGTGCCAGCAGCTCAGCGAGGGACTTCCGGTACGGGTACTTC. Full variable domain (rest looked up from reference TRBV7-8 and TRBJ2-5): GAGVSQSPRYKVAKRGQDVALRCDPISGHVSLFWYQQALGQGPEFLTYFQNEAQLDKSGLPSDRFFAERPEGSVSTLKIQRTQQEDSAVYLCASSSARDFRYGYFGPGTRLLVL.

This clonotype was seen at least ten times. The chain couples TRBV20-1 to TRBJ2-7, with D possibly being TRBD2 (5 bases). V was cut by 3 bases and J by 1 base, with 10 bases left in between. The germline V gene encodes CDR1 DFQATT and CDR2 SNEGSKA (reference sequence). CDR3 size: 13 residues. The CDR3 sequence is CSARAGLSYEQYF. The DNA for the CDR3 is TGCAGTGCTAGGGCAGGACTTTCCTACGAGCAGTACTTC.

This clonotype was seen a handful of times. This chain links TRBV7-2 with TRBJ2-5, with 7 bases identical to TRBD1. The CDR3 has 14 amino acids. V gave up 5 bases and J gave up 1 base; unmatched junction bases: 4. CDR1 is SGHTA and CDR2 is FQGNSA in the germline V gene. The CDR3 region is CASSQGQTQETQYF. The CDR3 DNA sequence: TGTGCCAGCAGCCAGGGACAGACCCAAGAGACCCAGTACTTC.

The chain combines TRBV6-5 with TRBJ2-5, with 10 bases matching TRBD1. V lost 4 bases, J lost 2 bases, and 1 base stayed unmatched. CDR1 is MNHEY, CDR2 SVGAGI, per germline. There are 14 residues in the CDR3. The CDR3 here is CASSWGQGQETQYF. The CDR3 nucleotides read TGTGCCAGCAGTTGGGGACAGGGGCAAGAGACCCAGTACTTC.

This clonotype occurred many times. The CDR3 nucleotides are TGCAGTGCTAGCGTACCTCGGAACGAGCAGTACTTC. It is translated as CSASVPRNEQYF. The chain is built from TRBV20-1 and TRBJ2-7; no firm D call. V was pared by 3 bases and J by 5 bases, with 11 bases between. The CDR3 is made up of 12 amino acids. Germline V lookup: CDR1 DFQATT, CDR2 SNEGSKA (reference sequence).

This clonotype was picked up a small number of times. The chain combines TRBV10-3 with TRBJ1-5; TRBD1 is a possible D gene (6 bases). Looked up from germline, CDR1 is ENHRY and CDR2 is SYGVKD. Trimming stripped 4 bases from V and 6 bases from J, with 13 bases between. This CDR3 is 14 amino acids long. Here the CDR3 reads CAISAEGGSQPQHF. The CDR3 DNA reads as TGTGCCATCAGTGCCGAGGGGGGAAGTCAGCCCCAGCATTTT.

This chain connects TRBV25-1 to TRBJ1-5, with a possible D match to TRBD1 (5 bases). Germline assignment: CDR1 MGHDK and CDR2 SYGVNS. The length of the CDR3 is 17 residues. V shed 8 bases and J shed 0 bases, with 20 bases lying between them. CDR3 sequence: CASSDQRGGGSNQPQHF. The DNA of the CDR3 is TGTGCCAGCTCAGACCAGAGGGGAGGCGGTAGCAATCAGCCCCAGCATTTT. Complete variable domain (other parts from reference TRBV25-1 and TRBJ1-5): EADIYQTPRYLVIGTGKKITLECSQTMGHDKMYWYQQDPGMELHLIHYSYGVNSTEKGDLSSESTVSRIRTEHFPLTLESARPSHTSQYLCASSDQRGGGSNQPQHFGDGTRLSIL.

This chain uses TRBV7-9 with TRBJ2-7; possibly TRBD2 for D (5 bases). V gave up 5 bases and J gave up 10 bases, with 21 bases separating them. Germline loops: CDR1 SEHNR, CDR2 FQNEAQ (reference sequence). The CDR3 consists of 14 residues. CDR3: CASSPSVSSGSQYF. DNA for the CDR3: TGTGCCAGCAGCCCTAGTGTGTCTTCGGGATCTCAGTACTTC.

This clonotype was found a few times. The chain carries TRBV10-3 and TRBJ1-4; tentatively, D is TRBD1 (5 bases). Germline V lookup: CDR1 ENHRY, CDR2 SYGVKD. The CDR3 consists of 16 residues. Trimming stripped 11 bases from V and 0 bases from J, with 19 bases between. DNA of the CDR3: TGTGCCCCCCTGAGGGGATTTCTTGCAACTAATGAAAAACTGTTTTTT. Its translation: CAPLRGFLATNEKLFF.